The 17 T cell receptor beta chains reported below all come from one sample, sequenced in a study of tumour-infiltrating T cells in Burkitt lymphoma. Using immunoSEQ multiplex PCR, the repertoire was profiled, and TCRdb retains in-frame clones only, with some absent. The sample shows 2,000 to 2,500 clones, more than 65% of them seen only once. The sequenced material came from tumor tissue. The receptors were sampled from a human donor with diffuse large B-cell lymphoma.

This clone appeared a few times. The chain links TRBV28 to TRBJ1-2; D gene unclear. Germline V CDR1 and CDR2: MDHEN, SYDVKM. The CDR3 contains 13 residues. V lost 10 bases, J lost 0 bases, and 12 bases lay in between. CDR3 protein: CATRGGSNYGYTF. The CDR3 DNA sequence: TGTGCCACCCGGGGAGGATCTAACTATGGCTACACCTTC.

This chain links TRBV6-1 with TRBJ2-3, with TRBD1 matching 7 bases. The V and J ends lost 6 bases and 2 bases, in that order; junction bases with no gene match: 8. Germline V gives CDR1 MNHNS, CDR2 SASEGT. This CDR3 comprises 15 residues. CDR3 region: CASSAGTAYTDTQYF. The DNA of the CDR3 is TGTGCCAGCAGCGCCGGGACAGCGTACACAGATACGCAGTATTTT.

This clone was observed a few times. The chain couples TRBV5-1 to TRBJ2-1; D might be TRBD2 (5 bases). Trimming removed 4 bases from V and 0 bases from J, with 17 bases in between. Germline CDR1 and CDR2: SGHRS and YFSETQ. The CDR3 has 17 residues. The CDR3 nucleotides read TGCGCCAGCAGCCCGAGGGCGATTGGGAGCTCCTACAATGAGCAGTTCTTC. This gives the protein CASSPRAIGSSYNEQFF. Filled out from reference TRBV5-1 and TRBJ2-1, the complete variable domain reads KAGVTQTPRYLIKTRGQQVTLSCSPISGHRSVSWYQQTPGQGLQFLFEYFSETQRNKGNFPGRFSGRQFSNSRSEMNVSTLELGDSALYLCASSPRAIGSSYNEQFFGPGTRLTVL.

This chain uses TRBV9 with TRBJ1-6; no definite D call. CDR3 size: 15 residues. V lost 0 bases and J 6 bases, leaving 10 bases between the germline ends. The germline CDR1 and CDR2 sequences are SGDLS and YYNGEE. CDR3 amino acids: CASSVGRAFNSPLHF. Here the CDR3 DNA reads TGTGCCAGCAGCGTAGGAAGGGCCTTTAATTCACCCCTCCACTTT.

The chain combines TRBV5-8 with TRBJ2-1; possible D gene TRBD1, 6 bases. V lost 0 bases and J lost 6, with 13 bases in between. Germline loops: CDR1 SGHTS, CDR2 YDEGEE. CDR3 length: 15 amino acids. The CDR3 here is CASSLGGQGSNEQFF. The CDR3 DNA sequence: TGTGCCAGCAGCTTGGGGGGGCAGGGGAGCAATGAGCAGTTCTTC. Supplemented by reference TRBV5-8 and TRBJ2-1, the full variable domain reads EAGVTQSPTHLIKTRGQQATLRCSPISGHTSVYWYQQALGLGLQFLLWYDEGEERNRGNFPPRFSGRQFPNYSSELNVNALELEDSALYLCASSLGGQGSNEQFFGPGTRLTVL.

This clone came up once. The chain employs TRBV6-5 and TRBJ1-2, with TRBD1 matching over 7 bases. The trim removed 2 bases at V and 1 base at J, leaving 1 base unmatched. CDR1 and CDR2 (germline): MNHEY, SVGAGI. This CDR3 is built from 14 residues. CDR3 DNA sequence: TGTGCCAGCAGTTACGGGACAGATAACTATGGCTACACCTTC. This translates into CASSYGTDNYGYTF.

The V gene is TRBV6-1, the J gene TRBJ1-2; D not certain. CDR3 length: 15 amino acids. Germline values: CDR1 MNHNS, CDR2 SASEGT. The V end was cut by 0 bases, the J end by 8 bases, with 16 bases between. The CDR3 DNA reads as TGTGCCAGCAGTGAAGCGATAGAGGGAGGAGGAGGCTACACCTTC. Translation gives CASSEAIEGGGGYTF.

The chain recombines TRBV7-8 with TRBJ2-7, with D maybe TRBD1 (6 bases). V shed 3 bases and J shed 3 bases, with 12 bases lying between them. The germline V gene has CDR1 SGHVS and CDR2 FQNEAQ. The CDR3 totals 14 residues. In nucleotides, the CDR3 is TGTGCCAGCAGCTTTAGGGGGAGCCACTACGAGCAGTACTTC. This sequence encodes CASSFRGSHYEQYF.

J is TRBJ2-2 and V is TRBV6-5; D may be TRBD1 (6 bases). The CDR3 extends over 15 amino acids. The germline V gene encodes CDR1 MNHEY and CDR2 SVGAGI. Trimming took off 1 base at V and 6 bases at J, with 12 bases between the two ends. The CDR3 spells CASSYFFTGPGELFF. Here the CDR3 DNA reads TGTGCCAGCAGTTACTTTTTTACAGGGCCCGGGGAGCTGTTTTTT.

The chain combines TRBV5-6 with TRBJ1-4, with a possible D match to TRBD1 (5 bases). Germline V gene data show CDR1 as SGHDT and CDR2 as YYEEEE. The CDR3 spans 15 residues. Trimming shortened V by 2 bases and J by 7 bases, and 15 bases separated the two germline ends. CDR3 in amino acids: CASSLQGAEGEKLFF. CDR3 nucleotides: TGTGCCAGCAGCTTACAAGGGGCAGAGGGTGAAAAACTGTTTTTT.

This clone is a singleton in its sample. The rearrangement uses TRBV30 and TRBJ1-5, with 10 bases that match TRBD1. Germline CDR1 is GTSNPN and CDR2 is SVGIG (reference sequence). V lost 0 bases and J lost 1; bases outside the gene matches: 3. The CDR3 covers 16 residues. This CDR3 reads CAWSVRDRGSNQPQHF. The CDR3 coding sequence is TGTGCCTGGAGTGTACGGGACAGGGGAAGCAATCAGCCCCAGCATTTT.

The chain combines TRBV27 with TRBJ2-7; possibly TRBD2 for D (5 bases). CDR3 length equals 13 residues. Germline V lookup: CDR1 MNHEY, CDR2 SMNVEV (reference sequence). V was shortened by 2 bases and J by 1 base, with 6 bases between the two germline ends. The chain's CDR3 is CASSLSGSYEQYF. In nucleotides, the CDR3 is TGTGCCAGCAGTTTAAGCGGATCCTACGAGCAGTACTTC.

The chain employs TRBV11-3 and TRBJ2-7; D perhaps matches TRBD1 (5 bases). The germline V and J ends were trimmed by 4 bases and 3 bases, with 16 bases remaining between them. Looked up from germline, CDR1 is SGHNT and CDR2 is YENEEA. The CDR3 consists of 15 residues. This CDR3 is CASSYPWGQLYEQYF. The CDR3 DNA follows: TGTGCCAGCAGCTACCCTTGGGGCCAGCTCTACGAGCAGTACTTC.

In DNA form, the CDR3 reads TGTGCCAGCAGTGAAGCGTGGGCAGGGGGAAGGTCACCCCTCCACTTT. This codes for CASSEAWAGGRSPLHF. The V gene is TRBV6-1, the J gene TRBJ1-6, with TRBD1 identical over 7 bases. Trimming took 0 bases from V and 10 from J; bases not matched to a gene: 9. The germline V gene has CDR1 MNHNS and CDR2 SASEGT. The CDR3 contains 16 residues.

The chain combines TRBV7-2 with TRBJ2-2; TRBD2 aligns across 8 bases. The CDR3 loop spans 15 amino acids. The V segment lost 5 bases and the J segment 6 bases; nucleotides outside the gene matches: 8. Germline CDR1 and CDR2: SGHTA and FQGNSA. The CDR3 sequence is CASSTRAGGPGELFF. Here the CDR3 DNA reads TGTGCCAGCAGCACCCGGGCGGGGGGACCCGGGGAGCTGTTTTTT. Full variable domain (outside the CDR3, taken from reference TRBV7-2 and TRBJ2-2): GAGVSQSPSNKVTEKGKDVELRCDPISGHTALYWYRQSLGQGLEFLIYFQGNSAPDKSGLPSDRFSAERTGGSVSTLTIQRTQQEDSAVYLCASSTRAGGPGELFFGEGSRLTVL.

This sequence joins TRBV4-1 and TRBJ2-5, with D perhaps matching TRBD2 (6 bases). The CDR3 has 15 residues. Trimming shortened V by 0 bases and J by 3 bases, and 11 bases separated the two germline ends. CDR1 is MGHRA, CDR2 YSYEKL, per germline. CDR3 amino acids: CASSQDRELKETQYF. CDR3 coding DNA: TGCGCCAGCAGCCAAGACCGGGAGCTGAAAGAGACCCAGTACTTC.

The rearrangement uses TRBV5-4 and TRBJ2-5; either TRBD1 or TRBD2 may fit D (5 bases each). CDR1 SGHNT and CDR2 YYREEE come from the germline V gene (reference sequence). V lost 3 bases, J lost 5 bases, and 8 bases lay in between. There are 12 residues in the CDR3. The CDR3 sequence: CASSSEGETQYF. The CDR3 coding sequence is TGTGCCAGCAGCTCCGAGGGGGAGACCCAGTACTTC.